A single sample is the source of the 2 T cell receptor beta chains below, sequenced in a study of T cell repertoires in cytomegalovirus infection (dated by TCRdb to 2018 to 2020). Reads for this sample came from an Illumina HiSeq 1500. TCRdb reanalyzed the raw reads on its own, using fastp at Q25 for trimming and MiXCR for clone calling, and kept in-frame beta chains. Every entry covers one CDR3 protein and lists the most common genes and DNA from its rows. For this sample there are hundreds of thousands of distinct CDR3 sequences; 9.5% appear just once. Clones ranked in the top ten supply 3.5% to 4.5% of the sample. Sequencing was carried out using PBMCs. The receptors stem from a human donor in good health (CMV status not recorded). Some clones in this sample may be carry-over from other donors' samples.

This clonotype came up many times. The genes are TRBV7-6 and TRBJ1-4; D possibly corresponds to TRBD1 (5 bases). This CDR3 is built from 16 residues. The germline CDR1 and CDR2 sequences are SGHVS and FNYEAQ. V gave up 1 base and J gave up 7 bases, with 16 bases separating them. The CDR3 DNA is TGTGCCAGCAGCTTAGGCACCGGGGGAGATACTGAAAAACTGTTTTTT. Protein sequence: CASSLGTGGDTEKLFF.

This clonotype was detected only a few times. The CDR3 DNA is TGTGCCAGCAGCTTATATCGGCGAGGGAGTGAAAAACTGTTTTTT. Its protein product is CASSLYRRGSEKLFF. J is TRBJ1-4 and V is TRBV11-2; no firm D call. The germline CDR1 and CDR2 sequences are SGHAT and FQNNGV. The CDR3 consists of 15 residues. Trimming took 2 bases from V and 7 from J, leaving 14 bases between them. Using reference TRBV11-2 and TRBJ1-4 for the parts outside the CDR3, the full variable domain is EAGVAQSPRYKIIEKRQSVAFWCNPISGHATLYWYQQILGQGPKLLIQFQNNGVVDDSQLPKDRFSAERLKGVDSTLKIQPAKLEDSAVYLCASSLYRRGSEKLFFGSGTQLSVL.